The 21 T cell receptor beta chains below all came from one sample that was sequenced in a study of T cell clonality in common variable immunodeficiency. Measured with immunoSEQ multiplex PCR; TCRdb has only the in-frame clones, and not every one. The data list about 39,000 clones, none observed once; more than 2.5% falls to the top ten. The specimen sequenced was peripheral blood mononuclear cells. These TCRs come from a person aged 18-70 years in good health.

On this clone: The CDR3 end is not reached by the read, which stops 3 residues before it; the germline J gene fills it in. The genes are TRBV20-1 and TRBJ2-1; tentative D call: TRBD2 (5 bases). CDR3 length: 13 amino acids. The germline CDR1 and CDR2 sequences are DFQATT and SNEGSKA (reference sequence). Trimming removed 8 bases from V and 3 bases from J, with 14 bases in between. Here the CDR3 reads CSTTFSVYNEQFF. The part of the CDR3 DNA that was read is TGCAGTACTACCTTTAGCGTCTACAATGAG.

This clone has at least ten counts. The read ends 3 residues early relative to the CDR3; the germline J gene fills the gap. The chain couples TRBV5-1 to TRBJ2-6, with 7 bases fitting TRBD1. J gave up 2 bases and V 3 bases, and 11 bases lay outside the gene matches. The CDR3 has 18 amino acids. In germline, CDR1 is SGHRS, CDR2 YFSETQ. This chain's CDR3 is CASSSVLGGAAGANVLTF. CDR3 DNA, as far as it was read: TGCGCCAGCAGCTCGGTCTTAGGGGGCGCAGCTGGGGCCAACGTC.

This clone was recorded many times. The read stops 3 residues short of the end of the CDR3; the missing end is completed from the germline J gene. V is TRBV20-1 and J is TRBJ2-1; 8 bases are a match to TRBD2. V shed 0 bases, J shed 3 bases, and the junction held 7 bases outside the gene matches. CDR1 and CDR2 from the germline V gene are DFQATT and SNEGSKA (reference sequence). The CDR3 consists of 16 residues. CDR3 residues: CSARDVGREVYNEQFF. Partial CDR3 DNA: TGCAGTGCTAGAGACGTAGGGCGGGAGGTCTACAATGAG.

In this sample, this clone is medium-sized. The read halts 3 residues ahead of the CDR3 end, with the missing end drawn from the germline J gene. The rearrangement uses TRBV20-1 and TRBJ2-6; perhaps TRBD1 as D (6 bases). Germline V gene lookup returns CDR1 DFQATT and CDR2 SNEGSKA (reference sequence). The CDR3 has 18 residues. The V end was cut by 5 bases, the J end by 0 bases, with 20 bases between. The DNA read from the CDR3 is TGCAGTGCTCTCACCCAGGACAGTGCCAGCTCTGGGGCCAACGTC. Residues: CSALTQDSASSGANV. The CDR3 reads in full as CSALTQDSASSGANVLTF.

This clone was counted many times. The read ends 3 residues shy of where the CDR3 ends; the end is completed using the germline J gene. V and J are TRBV6-1 and TRBJ2-7, with D uncertain. Germline CDR1 and CDR2: MNHNS and SASEGT. The V end lost 0 bases, the J end lost 2 bases, and 11 bases lay between the germline ends. The CDR3 loop spans 15 amino acids. This CDR3 reads CASSEAPHLTYEQYF. CDR3 DNA, as far as it was read: TGTGCCAGCAGTGAAGCCCCCCACTTGACCTACGAG.

This clone was recorded at least ten times. The read comes to an end 3 residues before the CDR3 does, leaving the germline J gene to fill in the end. The chain joins TRBV20-1 to TRBJ2-4; 9 bases match TRBD2. From germline, CDR1 is DFQATT and CDR2 SNEGSKA (reference sequence). The CDR3 spans 16 residues. V lost 2 bases to trimming and J lost 0 bases; unmatched junction nucleotides: 5. The sequenced part of the CDR3 DNA is TGCAGTGCTAGACTCACTAGCGGGCTAGCCAAAAACATT. Its translation: CSARLTSGLAKNI. The entire CDR3 reads CSARLTSGLAKNIQYF.

Comment on this clone: A junction end diverges from the germline sequence, so it may reflect a read error. This sample also contains other DNA sequences that code for the same CDR3. The covered CDR3 bases are TGTGCCAGCAGCCAACTATCGGGTTGGGGACAGGTTGGAAACACT. Translating gives CASSQLSGWGQVGNT. The CDR3 reads in full as CASSQLSGWGQVGNTIYF. This sequence joins TRBV7-8 and TRBJ1-3; 8 bases line up with TRBD1. The read ends 3 residues early relative to the CDR3; the germline J gene fills the gap. CDR1 SGHVS and CDR2 FQNEAQ come from the germline V gene. The CDR3 sequence is 18 residues long.

The table lists this clone with many counts. The CDR3 extends 3 residues past the end of the read, so its final part is completed from the germline J gene. The chain recombines TRBV18 with TRBJ2-3, with TRBD1 identical over 9 bases. With 6 bases clipped from V and 2 bases from J, the junction kept 6 bases outside the gene matches. Germline V gene lookup returns CDR1 KGHSH and CDR2 LQKENI. The CDR3 extends over 15 amino acids. The CDR3: CASSLDRGNTDTQYF. The covered CDR3 bases are TGTGCCAGCTCCCTTGACAGGGGGAACACAGATACG.

Concerning this clone: Coverage ceases 3 residues before the CDR3 finishes, and the germline J gene fills in the end. The chain uses TRBV7-9 and TRBJ2-7; 9 bases line up with TRBD1. Trimming cost V 3 bases and J 3 bases; bases outside gene matches: 3. Per germline, CDR1 SEHNR and CDR2 FQNEAQ (reference sequence). The CDR3 length is 14 residues. Incomplete CDR3 DNA: TGTGCCAGCAGCTTCCCGGGACAGGGCTACGAG. Translating it yields CASSFPGQGYE. The full CDR3 protein reads CASSFPGQGYEQYF.

This clone was counted at least ten times. The read ends 3 residues shy of where the CDR3 ends; the end is completed using the germline J gene. The genes are TRBV2 and TRBJ1-5; D unresolved. This CDR3 has 14 amino acids. With 0 bases removed from V and 5 bases from J, the gap between germline ends came to 8 bases. Germline V lookup: CDR1 SNHLY, CDR2 FYNNEI. This CDR3 is CASSEATADQPQHF. Incomplete CDR3 DNA: TGTGCCAGCAGTGAAGCAACAGCTGATCAGCCC.

This clone was picked up many times. The covered CDR3 bases are TGTGCCAGCAGTGGCGGGACTAGCGGGGACAATGAG. Translated: CASSGGTSGDNE. The whole CDR3 sequence reads CASSGGTSGDNEQFF. The chain joins TRBV6-1 to TRBJ2-1, with TRBD2 identical over 13 bases. The read ends 3 residues shy of where the CDR3 ends; the end is completed using the germline J gene. The V and J ends lost 4 bases and 5 bases, in that order; junction bases with no gene match: 2. The CDR3 runs to 15 residues. Germline values: CDR1 MNHNS, CDR2 SASEGT.

This clone was observed at least ten times. The CDR3 is cut off 3 residues early in the read; its end comes from the germline J gene. This chain links TRBV5-1 with TRBJ2-1, with 11 positions matching TRBD2. Germline CDR1 SGHRS, CDR2 YFSETQ. Trimming took 2 bases from V and 9 from J; bases not matched to a gene: 4. The CDR3 consists of 14 residues. The CDR3 reads CASSFTSGSSEQFF. The sequenced part of the CDR3 DNA is TGCGCCAGCAGCTTCACTAGCGGGAGTAGTGAG.

This clone was picked up many times. The CDR3 end is not reached by the read, which stops 3 residues before it; the germline J gene fills it in. This sequence joins TRBV7-2 and TRBJ2-3, with D perhaps TRBD2 (6 bases). Germline CDR1 reads SGHTA; CDR2 reads FQGNSA. The ends were cut back, 5 bases at V and 1 base at J, with 13 bases in the middle. CDR3 length: 15 amino acids. CDR3 sequence reads: CASSLGTPGTDTQYF. Incomplete CDR3 DNA: TGTGCCAGCAGCCTCGGGACTCCGGGCACAGATACG.

There are a few counts of this clone. With the read ending 3 residues before the CDR3 end, the germline J gene is used to fill in that end. The V gene is TRBV7-2, the J gene TRBJ1-5; D is perhaps TRBD1 (5 bases). Germline lookup yields CDR1 SGHTA and CDR2 FQGNSA. The V and J ends lost 1 base and 5 bases respectively, with 12 bases between them. CDR3 length: 15 amino acids. The CDR3 here is CASSLGSGGDQPQHF. CDR3 DNA, as far as it was read: TGTGCCAGCAGCTTAGGGTCGGGGGGAGATCAGCCC.

This clone occurred many times. The read ends 3 residues shy of where the CDR3 ends; the end is completed using the germline J gene. The V call is TRBV7-2, the J call TRBJ1-2, with a tentative D call TRBD1 (5 bases). The CDR3 totals 14 residues. V dropped 5 bases and J dropped 6 bases, with 16 bases sitting between them. In germline, CDR1 is SGHTA, CDR2 FQGNSA. The CDR3 loop is CASSTRGESHGYTF. The DNA read from the CDR3 is TGTGCCAGCAGCACCCGGGGGGAATCCCATGGC.

This clone qualifies as medium-sized. Coverage ceases 3 residues before the CDR3 finishes, and the germline J gene fills in the end. The J gene is TRBJ2-1, the V gene TRBV6-4; 7 nucleotides line up with TRBD2. After removal of 6 bases from V and 6 bases from J, the junction contained 5 bases not matched to a gene. The germline CDR1 and CDR2 sequences are MRHNA and SNTAGT. The CDR3 length is 13 residues. CDR3 amino acids: CASRGGDANEQFF. The sequenced part of the CDR3 DNA is TGTGCCAGCAGGGGAGGGGATGCCAATGAG.

This clone was detected ten times or more. With the read ending 3 residues before the CDR3 end, the germline J gene is used to fill in that end. The chain links TRBV14 to TRBJ1-1; D is perhaps TRBD1 (5 bases). The CDR3 runs to 16 residues. V was clipped by 2 bases and J by 5 bases, with 18 bases between them. In germline, CDR1 is SGHDN, CDR2 FVKESK. Incomplete CDR3 DNA: TGTGCCAGCAGCCAACGGGCAGGACGTGGGGGGACTGAA. This sequence encodes CASSQRAGRGGTE. Given in full, the CDR3 is CASSQRAGRGGTEAFF.

This clone was found many times. The CDR3 goes on 3 residues after the read ends, and that part is filled in from the germline J gene. The chain joins TRBV28 to TRBJ2-2, with TRBD2 matching over 9 bases. V was pared by 2 bases and J by 4 bases, with 8 bases of the junction left unmatched. This CDR3 comprises 17 residues. Germline V gene lookup returns CDR1 MDHEN and CDR2 SYDVKM. The CDR3 spells CASSLQSGTSRTGELFF. The DNA read from the CDR3 is TGTGCCAGCAGTTTACAATCCGGGACTAGCCGCACCGGGGAG.

This clone appeared many times. Sequencing ends 3 residues short of the CDR3 end; the germline J gene provides the rest. The genes are TRBV6-1 and TRBJ2-7; 9 nucleotides line up with TRBD1. Germline assignment: CDR1 MNHNS and CDR2 SASEGT. V lost 4 bases to trimming and J lost 3 bases; unmatched junction nucleotides: 7. The CDR3 is made up of 15 amino acids. CDR3 region: CASSATGTGNYEQYF. The sequenced CDR3 bases are TGTGCCAGCAGTGCAACCGGGACAGGGAACTACGAG.

This clone has at least ten counts. The read gets to within 3 residues of the CDR3 end, and the germline J gene fills in the rest. V gene TRBV18 combines with J gene TRBJ1-1; 8 bases match TRBD1. The germline CDR1 and CDR2 sequences are KGHSH and LQKENI. The ends lost 3 bases at V and 0 bases at J; junction bases unmatched: 12. The CDR3 has 18 residues. The DNA read from the CDR3 is TGTGCCAGCTCACCGCGGACAGGGATCGGCACCATGAACACTGAA. Amino acid sequence: CASSPRTGIGTMNTE. The CDR3, in full, reads CASSPRTGIGTMNTEAFF. The full variable domain, in which reference TRBV18 and TRBJ1-1 provide the parts outside the CDR3, is NAGVMQNPRHLVRRRGQEARLRCSPMKGHSHVYWYRQLPEEGLKFMVYLQKENIIDESGMPKERFSAEFPKEGPSILRIQQVVRGDSAAYFCASSPRTGIGTMNTEAFFGQGTRLTVV.

This clone was seen many times. The CDR3 end falls 3 residues outside the read, so it is completed with the germline J gene. The chain joins TRBV20-1 to TRBJ1-1; possible D gene TRBD1, 6 bases. Trimming took off 3 bases at V and 1 base at J, with 15 bases between the two ends. Germline-derived CDR1 and CDR2 are DFQATT and SNEGSKA (reference sequence). This CDR3 has 15 residues. The DNA read from the CDR3 is TGCAGTGCTAGGGGGCCCTCACAGGGGAACACTGAA. The encoded protein is CSARGPSQGNTE. The whole CDR3 protein is CSARGPSQGNTEAFF.